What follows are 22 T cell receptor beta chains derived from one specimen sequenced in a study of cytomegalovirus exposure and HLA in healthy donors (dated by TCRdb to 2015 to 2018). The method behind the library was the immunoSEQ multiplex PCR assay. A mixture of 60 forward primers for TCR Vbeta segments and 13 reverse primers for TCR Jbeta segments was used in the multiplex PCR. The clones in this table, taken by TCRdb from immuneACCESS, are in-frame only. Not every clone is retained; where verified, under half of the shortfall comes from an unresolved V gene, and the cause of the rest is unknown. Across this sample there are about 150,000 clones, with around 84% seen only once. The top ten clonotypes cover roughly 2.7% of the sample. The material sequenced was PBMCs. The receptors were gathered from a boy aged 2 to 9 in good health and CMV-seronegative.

The CDR3: CASRAGRYNEQFF. The CDR3 DNA reads TGTGCCAGCAGGGCGGGTAGATACAATGAGCAGTTCTTC. The chain employs TRBV2 and TRBJ2-1; D is possibly TRBD2 (5 bases). There are 13 residues in the CDR3. Looked up from germline, CDR1 is SNHLY and CDR2 is FYNNEI. V shed 6 bases and J shed 4 bases, with 10 bases lying between them.

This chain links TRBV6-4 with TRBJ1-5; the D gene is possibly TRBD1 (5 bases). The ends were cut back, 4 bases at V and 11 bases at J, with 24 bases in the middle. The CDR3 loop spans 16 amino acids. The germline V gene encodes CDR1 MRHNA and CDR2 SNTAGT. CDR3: CASSATPGAPAGAQHF. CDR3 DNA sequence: TGTGCCAGCAGTGCCACGCCCGGGGCCCCGGCGGGGGCCCAGCATTTT.

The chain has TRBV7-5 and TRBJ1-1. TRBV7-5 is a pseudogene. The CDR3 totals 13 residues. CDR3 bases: TGTGCCAGCAGCCCACGACCGGGGTCCGAAGCTTTCTTT. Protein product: CASSPRPGSEAFF.

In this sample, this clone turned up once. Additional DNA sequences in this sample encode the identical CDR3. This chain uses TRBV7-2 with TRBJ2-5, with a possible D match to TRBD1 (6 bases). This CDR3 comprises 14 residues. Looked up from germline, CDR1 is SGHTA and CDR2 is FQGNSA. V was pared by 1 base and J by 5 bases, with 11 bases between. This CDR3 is CASSLGGGTETQYF. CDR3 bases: TGTGCCAGCAGCTTAGGTGGGGGCACGGAGACCCAGTACTTC.

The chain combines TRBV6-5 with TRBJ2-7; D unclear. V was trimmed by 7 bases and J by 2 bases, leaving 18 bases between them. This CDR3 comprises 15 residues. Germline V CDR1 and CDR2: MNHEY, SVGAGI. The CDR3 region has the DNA TGTGCCAGCACGGGTTTACCAGACTTTACCTACGAGCAGTACTTC. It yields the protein CASTGLPDFTYEQYF.

CDR3 nucleotide sequence: TGTGCCAGCAGCTTTAGAGAGACCCAGTACTTC. This translates into CASSFRETQYF. The rearrangement uses TRBV7-2 and TRBJ2-5; D gene unclear. The CDR3 has 11 residues. Trimming removed 3 bases from V and 4 bases from J, with 3 bases in between. Germline CDR1 SGHTA, CDR2 FQGNSA.

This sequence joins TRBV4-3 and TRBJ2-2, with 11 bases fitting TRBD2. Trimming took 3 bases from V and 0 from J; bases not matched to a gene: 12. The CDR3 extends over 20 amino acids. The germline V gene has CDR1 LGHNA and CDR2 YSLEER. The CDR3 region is CASSHRGRSGGAANTGELFF. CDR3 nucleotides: TGCGCCAGCAGCCACAGAGGACGTAGCGGGGGGGCCGCGAACACCGGGGAGCTGTTTTTT.

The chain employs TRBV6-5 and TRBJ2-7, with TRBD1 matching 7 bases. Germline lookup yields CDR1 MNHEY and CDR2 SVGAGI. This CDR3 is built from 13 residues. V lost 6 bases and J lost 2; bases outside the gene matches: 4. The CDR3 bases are TGTGCCAGCAGACAGGGGTCGGCCTACGAGCAGTACTTC. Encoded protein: CASRQGSAYEQYF.

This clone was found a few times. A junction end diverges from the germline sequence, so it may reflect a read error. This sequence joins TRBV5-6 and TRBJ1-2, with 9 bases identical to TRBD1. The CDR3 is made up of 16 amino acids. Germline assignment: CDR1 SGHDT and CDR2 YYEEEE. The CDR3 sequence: CASRRTGTGTKYGYTF. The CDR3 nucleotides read TGTGCCAGCAGACGAACCGGGACAGGGACTAAGTATGGCTACACCTTC.

The CDR3, as DNA: TGTGCCAGCAGGGGATCCTGGGGACAGGGGCCCTTGTCTAAGCTATTATGGGATTCACCCCTCCACTTT. This gives the protein CASRGSWGQGPLSKLLWDSPLHF. This chain connects TRBV2 to TRBJ1-6, with 10 bases identical to TRBD1. Germline trimming cut 6 bases from V and 8 bases from J; bases unmatched to any gene: 31. Germline V gives CDR1 SNHLY, CDR2 FYNNEI. CDR3 length: 23 amino acids.

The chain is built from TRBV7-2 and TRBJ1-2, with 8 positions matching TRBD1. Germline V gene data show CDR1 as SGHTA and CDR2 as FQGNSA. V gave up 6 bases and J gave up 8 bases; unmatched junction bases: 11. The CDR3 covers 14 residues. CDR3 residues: CASSQPGQDGGYTF. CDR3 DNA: TGTGCCAGCAGTCAGCCGGGACAGGACGGCGGCTACACCTTC.

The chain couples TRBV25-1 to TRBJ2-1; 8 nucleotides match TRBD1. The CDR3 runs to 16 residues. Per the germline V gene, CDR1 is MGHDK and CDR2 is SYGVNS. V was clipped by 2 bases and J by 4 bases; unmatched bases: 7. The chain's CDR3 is CASSEGAGGIYNEQFF. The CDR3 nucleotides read TGTGCCAGCAGTGAAGGTGCAGGGGGCATTTACAATGAGCAGTTCTTC.

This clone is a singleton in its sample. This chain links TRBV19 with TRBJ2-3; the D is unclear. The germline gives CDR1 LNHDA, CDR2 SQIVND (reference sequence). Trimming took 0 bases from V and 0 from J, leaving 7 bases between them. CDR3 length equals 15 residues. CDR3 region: CASSIDLISTDTQYF. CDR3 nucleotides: TGTGCCAGTAGTATAGATCTAATTAGCACAGATACGCAGTATTTT.

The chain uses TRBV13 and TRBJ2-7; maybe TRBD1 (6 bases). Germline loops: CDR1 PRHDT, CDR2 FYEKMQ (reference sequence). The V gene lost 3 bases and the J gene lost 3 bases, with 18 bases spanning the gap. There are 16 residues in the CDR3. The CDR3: CASSFFGGQSYYEQYF. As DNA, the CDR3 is TGTGCCAGCAGCTTCTTCGGCGGACAGTCCTACTACGAGCAGTACTTC.

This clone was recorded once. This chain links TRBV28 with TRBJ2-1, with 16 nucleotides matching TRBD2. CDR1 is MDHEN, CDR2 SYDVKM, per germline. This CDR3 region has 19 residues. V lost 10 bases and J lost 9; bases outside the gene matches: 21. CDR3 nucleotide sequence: TGTGCCACTAAGGCCTCGGGACTAGCGGGAGGGCGGGGCAACGGTGAGCAGTTCTTC. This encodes CATKASGLAGGRGNGEQFF.

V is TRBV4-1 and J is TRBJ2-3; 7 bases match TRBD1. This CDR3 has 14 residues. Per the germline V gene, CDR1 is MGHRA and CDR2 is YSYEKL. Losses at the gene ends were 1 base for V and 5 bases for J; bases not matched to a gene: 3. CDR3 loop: CASSQGRGLDTQYF. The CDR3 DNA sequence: TGCGCCAGCAGCCAAGGCAGGGGGTTAGATACGCAGTATTTT.

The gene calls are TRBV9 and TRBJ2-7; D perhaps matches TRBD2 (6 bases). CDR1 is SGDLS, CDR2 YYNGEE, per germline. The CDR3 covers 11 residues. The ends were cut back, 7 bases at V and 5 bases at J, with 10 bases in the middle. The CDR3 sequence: CASGGRNEQYF. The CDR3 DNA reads TGTGCCAGCGGGGGGAGGAACGAGCAGTACTTC.

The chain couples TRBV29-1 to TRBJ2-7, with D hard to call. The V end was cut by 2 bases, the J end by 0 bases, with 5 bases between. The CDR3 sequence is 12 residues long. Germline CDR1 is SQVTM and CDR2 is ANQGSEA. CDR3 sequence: CSVETDSYEQYF. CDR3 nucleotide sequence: TGCAGCGTTGAAACAGACTCCTACGAGCAGTACTTC.

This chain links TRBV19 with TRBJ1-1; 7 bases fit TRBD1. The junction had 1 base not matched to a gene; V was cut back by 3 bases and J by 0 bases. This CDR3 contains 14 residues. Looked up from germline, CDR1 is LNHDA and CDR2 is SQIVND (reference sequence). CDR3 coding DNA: TGTGCCAGTAGTATCACAGGGGTGAACACTGAAGCTTTCTTT. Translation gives CASSITGVNTEAFF.

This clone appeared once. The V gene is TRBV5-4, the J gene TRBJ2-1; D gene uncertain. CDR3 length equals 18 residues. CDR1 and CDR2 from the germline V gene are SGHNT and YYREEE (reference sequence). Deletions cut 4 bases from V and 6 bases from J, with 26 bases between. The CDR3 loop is CASSLAPLGNPQGNEQFF. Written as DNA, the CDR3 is TGTGCCAGCAGCCTGGCCCCTTTGGGCAATCCTCAAGGCAATGAGCAGTTCTTC.

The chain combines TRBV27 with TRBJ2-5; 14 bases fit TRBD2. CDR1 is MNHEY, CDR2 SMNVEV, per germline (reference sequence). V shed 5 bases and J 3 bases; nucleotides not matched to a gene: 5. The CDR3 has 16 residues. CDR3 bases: TGTGCCAGCAGTCCCCAGGGACTAGCGGGAGAAGAGACCCAGTACTTC. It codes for CASSPQGLAGEETQYF.

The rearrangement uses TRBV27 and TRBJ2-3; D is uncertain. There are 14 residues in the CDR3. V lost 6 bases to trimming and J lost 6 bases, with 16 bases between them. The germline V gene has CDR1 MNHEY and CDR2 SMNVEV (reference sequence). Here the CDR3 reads CASRPSGGGDTQYF. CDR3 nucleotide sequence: TGTGCCAGCAGGCCGTCGGGTGGTGGGGATACGCAGTATTTT.